Listed below are T cell receptor beta chains from one sample, sequenced in a study of CD4 and CD8 cells across lung adenocarcinoma regions. One entry per CDR3 protein, called by TCRdb with MiXCR from the PCR reads. The table shows tens of thousands of distinct CDR3 sequences, with 50% occurring only once. The specimen sequenced was CD8+ T cells from the center of a lung tumor. Receptors originate from a male donor with lung adenocarcinoma. The CD4 and CD8 labels of this study may be unreliable. The conserved cysteine and the conserved F or W are not part of the CDR3 here.

v_gene	j_gene	CDR3aa
TRBV7-2	.	AASFGWGDTETQY
TRBV6-5	TRBJ2-5	ASRTGRRQVETQY
TRBV11-2	TRBJ2-3	ASSPARDTDTQY
TRBV9	TRBJ2-1	ASSVAPSGRAGSYNEQF
TRBV11-1	TRBJ2-3	ASSFPSGRRTDTQY
TRBV12-3/TRBV12-4	TRBJ2-4	GVSSMWAKNIQY
TRBV7-2	TRBJ2-3	ASSLNGRASDTQY
TRBV4-1	.	ASSQDPGRAGYEQY
TRBV6-4	TRBJ2-3	ASSDSWGAGTQY
TRBV9	TRBJ2-3	ASSANLAGDTQY
TRBV27	TRBJ2-1	ASSWQAQRSYNEQF
TRBV6-1	TRBJ2-5	ASGGAGGRDEETQY
TRBV5-1	TRBJ2-5	ASSLVPGGAETQY
TRBV6-1	TRBJ1-2	ASSVRRGADYGYT
TRBV10-3	TRBJ2-4	ASSLRGQDIQY
TRBV27	TRBJ2-5	ATSLGGGDQEIQY
TRBV6-1	TRBJ2-2	ARGGRAEGTGEQF
TRBV11-2	TRBJ1-6	ASSLQGDYNSPLH
TRBV6-5	TRBJ2-1	ASSYSAGANNEQF
TRBV6-1	TRBJ1-3	ASSRPFQADSGNTIY
TRBV6-1	TRBJ2-1	ASSDPGLAAYNEQF
TRBV6-1	TRBJ2-1	ASSKTSGGAVYEQF